This T cell receptor beta chain was observed in a study of blood T cell repertoires in COVID-19. The CDR3 sequence is 14 residues long. J lost 4 bases, V lost 4 bases, and 7 bases had no gene match. CDR1 SGHRS and CDR2 YFSETQ come from the germline V gene. This clone occurred once. The assay was immunoSEQ multiplex PCR, and TCRdb's table has in-frame clones only and misses some. The top ten hold less than 4% of the sample, which has about 250,000 clones, 83% seen once. Exposed participants encountered a COVID-19 case during the 2 weeks preceding study entry. Sequenced material: PBMCs or T cells enriched from blood (not recorded which). The sequence was obtained from a middle-aged woman who had been exposed to COVID-19. This sequence joins TRBV5-1 and TRBJ2-5, with 7 nucleotides matching TRBD2. This chain's CDR3 is CASSHGTGGETQYF. The CDR3 DNA reads as TGCGCCAGCAGCCACGGGACGGGGGGAGAGACCCAGTACTTC. Full variable domain (outside the CDR3, taken from reference TRBV5-1 and TRBJ2-5): KAGVTQTPRYLIKTRGQQVTLSCSPISGHRSVSWYQQTPGQGLQFLFEYFSETQRNKGNFPGRFSGRQFSNSRSEMNVSTLELGDSALYLCASSHGTGGETQYFGPGTRLLVL.